This TCR beta chain came from a study of T cell therapy after organ transplantation. Germline-derived CDR1 and CDR2 are SGHAT and FQNNGV. The CDR3 consists of 13 residues. V lost 5 bases to trimming and J lost 2 bases, with 9 bases between them. Data came from immunoSEQ multiplex PCR; TCRdb stores just in-frame clones and leaves some out. The sample has over 20,000 clones; roughly 89% are singletons. Time point: 20-29 weeks after completion of therapy. Findings of the study overall: Antirejection and antiviral medication effects could not be assessed. Endogenous clonotypes not in therapy products appeared after therapy alongside transferred ones.

Concerning this clone: The antigen is unknown.

The source is a human patient who had received a solid organ transplant and had CMV disease. Some of these T cells may belong to the graft donor. The chain has TRBV11-2 and TRBJ2-5; D unclear. Sequences were derived from CD8+ T cells from blood, sampled after autologous CMV-specific T cell therapy. CDR3 DNA sequence: TGTGCCAGCAGCGCAGAAATACAAGAGACCCAGTACTTC. Translation gives CASSAEIQETQYF.